In its sample, the clone carrying this T cell receptor beta chain was seen a few times. The sample originates from a study of blood T cell repertoires in COVID-19. Study information: Acute-phase and convalescent COVID-19 samples originated in the United States, Italy and Spain. T cells, B-cell-depleted T cells, or PBMCs provided the cDNA or gDNA that served as material.

Participants classified as exposed had met a COVID-19 case within 2 weeks before study entry. In the source study's methods: Estimates of nucleated cell counts were drawn from the amplification of reference gene primers. The repertoire was sequenced with immunoSEQ multiplex PCR; TCRdb's copy has only in-frame clones and lacks some. That table is the source of V, J and clone size, and D and trimming were worked out from the DNA. The sample has about 250,000 clones, roughly 84% seen once. This receptor was obtained from a woman aged 50 to 60 who had been exposed to COVID-19. The source material was PBMCs or T cells enriched from blood (not recorded which).

CDR3 sequence reads: CASTGGSGNQPQHF. The DNA of the CDR3 is TGTGCCAGCACAGGGGGCTCTGGCAATCAGCCCCAGCATTTT. The chain recombines TRBV2 with TRBJ1-5; TRBD1 agrees at 8 bases. CDR3 length equals 14 residues. With 7 bases clipped from V and 2 bases from J, the junction kept 4 bases outside the gene matches. Germline CDR1 is SNHLY and CDR2 is FYNNEI.